Described below is a single TCR beta chain sequence and its context. This entry is derived from a study of T cell repertoires in cytomegalovirus infection. Looking at the study overall: Matching HLA type and CMV infection were both indicated by public TCR beta signatures.

CDR1 and CDR2 from the germline V gene are MDHEN and SYDVKM. Trimming took 5 bases from V and 1 from J, leaving 5 bases between them. The CDR3 extends over 13 amino acids. A single record per CDR3 protein comes from TCRdb applying MiXCR to the reads. The table shows around 130,000 distinct CDR3 sequences, with about 10% occurring only once. The V gene is TRBV28, the J gene TRBJ1-4; D unclear. Sequenced material: PBMCs. The source of this sequence is a human donor in good health (CMV status not recorded). Some clones in this sample may be carry-over from other donors' samples. This chain's CDR3 is CASSPLTNEKLFF. Here the CDR3 DNA reads TGTGCCAGCAGTCCCCTAACTAATGAAAAACTGTTTTTT.